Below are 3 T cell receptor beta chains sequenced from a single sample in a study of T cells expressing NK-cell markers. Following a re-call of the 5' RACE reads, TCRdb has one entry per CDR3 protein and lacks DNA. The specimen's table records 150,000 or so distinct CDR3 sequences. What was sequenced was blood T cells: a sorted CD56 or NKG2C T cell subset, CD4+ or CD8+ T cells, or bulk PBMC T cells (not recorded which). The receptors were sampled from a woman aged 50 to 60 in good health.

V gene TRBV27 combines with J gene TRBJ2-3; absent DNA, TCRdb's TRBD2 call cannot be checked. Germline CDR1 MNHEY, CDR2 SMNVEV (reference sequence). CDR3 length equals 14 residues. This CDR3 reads CASSFTSGGDTQYF.

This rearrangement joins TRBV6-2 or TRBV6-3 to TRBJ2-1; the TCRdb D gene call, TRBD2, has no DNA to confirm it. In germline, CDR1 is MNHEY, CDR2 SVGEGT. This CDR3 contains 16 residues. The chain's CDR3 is CASTPQTSGQNNEQFF.

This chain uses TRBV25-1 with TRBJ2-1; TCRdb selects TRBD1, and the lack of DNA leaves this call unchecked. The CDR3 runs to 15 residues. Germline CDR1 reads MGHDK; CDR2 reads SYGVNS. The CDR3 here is CASSPPGTGRAEQFF.